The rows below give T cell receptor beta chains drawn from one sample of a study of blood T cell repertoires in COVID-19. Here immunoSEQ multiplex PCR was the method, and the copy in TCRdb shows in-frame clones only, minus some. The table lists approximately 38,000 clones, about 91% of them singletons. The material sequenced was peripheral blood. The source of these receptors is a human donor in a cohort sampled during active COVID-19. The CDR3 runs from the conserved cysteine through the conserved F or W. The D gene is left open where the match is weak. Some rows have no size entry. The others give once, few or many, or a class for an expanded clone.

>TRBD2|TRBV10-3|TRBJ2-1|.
CAISELAGDPGNEQFF
TGTGCCATCAGTGAGTTAGCGGGAGATCCTGGCAATGAGCAGTTCTTC
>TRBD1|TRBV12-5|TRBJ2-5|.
CASGHDLDRAPETQYF
TGTGCTAGTGGTCACGACCTCGACAGGGCCCCAGAGACCCAGTACTTC
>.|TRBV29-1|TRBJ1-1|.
CSVTSQGNKAFF
TGCAGCGTTACCTCGCAGGGAAATAAAGCTTTCTTT
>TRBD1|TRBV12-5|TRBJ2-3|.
CASSFQGVTDTQYF
TGTGCTAGTAGCTTCCAGGGGGTCACAGATACGCAGTATTTT
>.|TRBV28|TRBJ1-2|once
CASSLRAGKGYTF
TGTGCCAGCAGTTTAAGGGCAGGGAAAGGCTACACCTTC
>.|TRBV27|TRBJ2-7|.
CASARQGLAYEQYF
TGTGCCAGCGCCCGACAGGGACTAGCCTACGAGCAGTACTTC
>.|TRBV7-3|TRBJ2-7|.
CASSLLRYLCSYEQYF
TGTGCCAGCAGCCTCCTGCGTTACCTATGCTCCTACGAGCAGTACTTC
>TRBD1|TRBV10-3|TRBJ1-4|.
CAISASGGGRGNEKLFF
TGTGCCATCAGTGCTTCAGGGGGCGGTCGGGGTAATGAAAAACTGTTTTTT
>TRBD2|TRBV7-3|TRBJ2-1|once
CASSRAGGSSYNEQFF
TGTGCCAGCAGTCGAGCGGGGGGGAGCTCCTACAATGAGCAGTTCTTC
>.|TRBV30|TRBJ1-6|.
CAWRGALNSPLHF
TGTGCCTGGAGAGGGGCCCTAAATTCACCCCTCCACTTT
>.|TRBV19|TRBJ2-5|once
CASSSQRGYQETQYF
TGTGCCAGTAGTTCTCAAAGGGGGTACCAAGAGACCCAGTACTTC
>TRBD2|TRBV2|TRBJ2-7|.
CASSDGLAGGYEQYF
TGTGCCAGCAGCGACGGACTAGCGGGGGGTTACGAGCAGTACTTC
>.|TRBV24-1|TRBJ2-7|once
CATSDPYYEQYF
TGTGCCACCAGTGACCCTTACTACGAGCAGTACTTC
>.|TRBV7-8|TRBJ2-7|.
CASSQVRDITYEQYF
TGTGCCAGCAGCCAGGTCCGGGACATCACCTACGAGCAGTACTTC